Following are 32 T cell receptor beta chains from one sample sequenced in a study of early T cells in non-severe SARS-CoV-2 infection. MiXCR was run by TCRdb on the 5' RACE reads, yielding one entry per CDR3 protein. The sample records 70,000 to 85,000 distinct CDR3 sequences, 9% to 14% being singletons. The sequenced sample was whole blood. These receptors came from an adult who was a healthcare worker with PCR-confirmed SARS-CoV-2 infection or an uninfected control (not recorded which).

This clonotype occurred many times. J is TRBJ1-4 and V is TRBV7-2, with D hard to call. The CDR3 contains 16 residues. Germline CDR1 is SGHTA and CDR2 is FQGNSA. The V end was cut by 0 bases, the J end by 0 bases, with 8 bases between. CDR3 bases: TGTGCCAGCAGCTTAGCTCCGTATGCAACTAATGAAAAACTGTTTTTT. Translation: CASSLAPYATNEKLFF.

V and J are TRBV21-1 and TRBJ2-6; TRBD1 is taken as the D call from the table, unchecked against the DNA. TRBV21-1 has pseudogene status. The CDR3 sequence is 11 residues long. The CDR3 coding sequence is TGTGCCAGCAGCAAGCCGGGGGTCCTGACTTTC. This encodes CASSKPGVLTF.

There are a few counts of this clonotype. The chain carries TRBV5-1 and TRBJ1-1; 9 bases match TRBD1. Germline CDR1 is SGHRS and CDR2 is YFSETQ. CDR3 length: 16 amino acids. The junction had 11 bases not matched to a gene; V was cut back by 3 bases and J by 5 bases. The CDR3 here is CASSSLYRGQGTEAFF. CDR3 nucleotide sequence: TGCGCCAGCAGCTCGCTCTACAGGGGGCAAGGAACTGAAGCTTTCTTT.

The sample holds many counts of this clonotype. The gene calls are TRBV28 and TRBJ2-1, with 7 bases fitting TRBD2. CDR1 MDHEN and CDR2 SYDVKM come from the germline V gene. The CDR3 runs to 14 residues. V shed 5 bases, J shed 7 bases, and the junction held 8 bases outside the gene matches. CDR3 in amino acids: CASSPYRGGNEQFF. In DNA form, the CDR3 reads TGTGCCAGCAGTCCCTACCGGGGAGGGAATGAGCAGTTCTTC. The full variable domain, with the rest looked up from reference TRBV28 and TRBJ2-1, is DVKVTQSSRYLVKRTGEKVFLECVQDMDHENMFWYRQDPGLGLRLIYFSYDVKMKEKGDIPEGYSVSREKKERFSLILESASTNQTSMYLCASSPYRGGNEQFFGPGTRLTVL.

This chain connects TRBV14 to TRBJ2-1; TRBD2 agrees at 7 bases. Per the germline V gene, CDR1 is SGHDN and CDR2 is FVKESK. CDR3 size: 14 residues. Trimming at V came to 6 bases and at J to 6 bases, leaving 8 bases not matched to a gene. This CDR3 is CASRSSGESNEQFF. The CDR3 DNA reads as TGTGCCAGCAGGTCCAGCGGGGAAAGCAATGAGCAGTTCTTC.

This clonotype was seen a handful of times. The chain joins TRBV12-3 or TRBV12-4 to TRBJ2-7, with 8 bases that match TRBD2. Trimming cost V 5 bases and J 2 bases; bases outside gene matches: 5. The CDR3 has 14 residues. This CDR3 reads CASSLGTRTYEQYF. CDR3 sequence (DNA): TGTGCCAGCAGTCTTGGGACTAGGACCTACGAGCAGTACTTC.

This clonotype occurred a few times. The rearrangement links TRBV7-2 to TRBJ2-1; unclear D gene. Germline CDR1 is SGHTA and CDR2 is FQGNSA. The CDR3 spans 13 residues. V was trimmed by 1 base and J by 7 bases, leaving 8 bases between them. CDR3 loop: CASSLVQWNEQFF. In DNA, the CDR3 is TGTGCCAGCAGCTTAGTCCAGTGGAATGAGCAGTTCTTC.

Only a few counts were recorded for this clonotype. The rearrangement uses TRBV6-5 and TRBJ1-2; TRBD1 agrees at 9 bases. With V trimmed by 6 bases and J by 5 bases, 7 bases remained unmatched. The germline CDR1 and CDR2 sequences are MNHEY and SVGAGI. CDR3 length: 14 amino acids. The CDR3 protein is CASRETGGGYGYTF. CDR3 DNA sequence: TGTGCCAGCAGGGAGACAGGGGGAGGATATGGCTACACCTTC.

This clonotype has just a few counts. The CDR3 coding sequence is TGTGCCAGTACGCTAGCGGGATGGCCCGGGGAGCTGTTTTTT. Its translation is CASTLAGWPGELFF. The rearrangement uses TRBV2 and TRBJ2-2; 9 positions match TRBD2. The CDR3 runs 14 residues. Trimming cost V 9 bases and J 6 bases; bases outside gene matches: 8. The germline CDR1 and CDR2 sequences are SNHLY and FYNNEI. Together with reference TRBV2 and TRBJ2-2, the CDR3 gives the full variable domain: EPEVTQTPSHQVTQMGQEVILRCVPISNHLYFYWYRQILGQKVEFLVSFYNNEISEKSEIFDDQFSVERPDGSNFTLKIRSTKLEDSAMYFCASTLAGWPGELFFGEGSRLTVL.

Points on this clonotype: Possible read error: a much larger clone is one base away. V and J are TRBV29-1 and TRBJ2-3; D may match TRBD1 or TRBD2 (5 bases each). CDR3 length: 13 residues. Germline-derived CDR1 and CDR2 are SQVTM and ANQGSEA. This CDR3 reads CSVAGHSTDMQYF. Here the CDR3 DNA reads TGCAGCGTTGCGGGGCACAGCACAGATATGCAGTATTTT.

The chain is built from TRBV29-1 and TRBJ1-1; D is unresolved. Germline CDR1 and CDR2: SQVTM and ANQGSEA. V shed 6 bases and J shed 0 bases, with 14 bases lying between them. The CDR3 covers 14 residues. The DNA of the CDR3 is TGCAGCGTCCACTTGTGGCAACTGAACACTGAAGCTTTCTTT. This codes for CSVHLWQLNTEAFF.

Many counts were recorded for this clonotype. DNA of the CDR3: TGTGCCAGCAGTTACCCGGGGGTGACAGGGGACGAGCAGTACTTC. It yields the protein CASSYPGVTGDEQYF. The chain uses TRBV6-6 and TRBJ2-7; 8 nucleotides line up with TRBD1. V lost 2 bases to trimming and J lost 5 bases; unmatched junction nucleotides: 8. Germline V CDR1 and CDR2: MNHNY, SVGAGI (reference sequence). CDR3 length: 15 amino acids.

This clonotype showed up many times. The gene calls are TRBV20-1 and TRBJ1-1; D ambiguous. Trimming stripped 0 bases from V and 4 bases from J, with 15 bases between. Germline assignment: CDR1 DFQATT and CDR2 SNEGSKA (reference sequence). The CDR3 has 15 residues. DNA for the CDR3: TGCAGTGCTAGAGATGCGAACCTGAAAGCCACTGAAGCTTTCTTT. Translation: CSARDANLKATEAFF.

The chain links TRBV7-2 to TRBJ1-6; D perhaps matches TRBD1 (6 bases). CDR3 length: 15 residues. Between the trimmed V and J ends, which lost 5 bases and 7 bases, there was a span of 15 bases. CDR1 is SGHTA and CDR2 is FQGNSA in the germline V gene. DNA for the CDR3: TGTGCCAGCAGCCCCCCAGGGGCCCTCAATTCACCCCTCCACTTT. Its protein product is CASSPPGALNSPLHF.

This clonotype came up many times. The chain uses TRBV29-1 and TRBJ2-1; D might be TRBD1 (6 bases). Trimming left V 6 bases short and J 2 bases short, with 14 bases between. CDR1 and CDR2 from the germline V gene are SQVTM and ANQGSEA. The length of the CDR3 is 14 residues. As DNA, the CDR3 is TGCAGCGTAAAAAACCGGGACACCTACAATGAGCAGTTCTTC. This gives the protein CSVKNRDTYNEQFF.

This clonotype has just a few counts. The gene calls are TRBV11-1 and TRBJ2-1, with 11 bases that match TRBD2. CDR3 length equals 18 residues. Looked up from germline, CDR1 is SGHAT and CDR2 is FQDESV (reference sequence). V lost 2 bases to trimming and J lost 0 bases; unmatched junction nucleotides: 6. The CDR3 protein is CASSLMTSGTYSYNEQFF. The CDR3 nucleotides read TGTGCCAGCAGCTTAATGACTAGCGGGACCTACTCCTACAATGAGCAGTTCTTC.

This clonotype was detected many times. This chain uses TRBV4-2 with TRBJ2-3; TRBD2 aligns across 11 bases. This CDR3 region has 19 residues. The germline CDR1 and CDR2 sequences are LGHNA and YNFKEQ. Trimming cost V 0 bases and J 2 bases; bases outside gene matches: 10. The CDR3 sequence is CASSQEILAGGGSTDTQYF. As DNA, the CDR3 is TGTGCCAGCAGCCAAGAAATTCTAGCGGGGGGCGGCTCCACAGATACGCAGTATTTT.

This clonotype was seen only a few times. This CDR3 reads CASRKGIRDTEAFF. Here the CDR3 DNA reads TGTGCCAGCAGAAAGGGAATCCGGGACACTGAAGCTTTCTTT. The chain is built from TRBV6-5 and TRBJ1-1; D remains unclear. In germline, CDR1 is MNHEY, CDR2 SVGAGI. This CDR3 spans 14 amino acids. Trimming stripped 6 bases from V and 3 bases from J, with 14 bases between.

This clonotype was counted many times. The genes are TRBV11-2 and TRBJ1-3; TRBD1 agrees at 8 bases. CDR1 and CDR2 (germline): SGHAT, FQNNGV. The CDR3 has 15 residues. V shed 5 bases and J 8 bases; nucleotides not matched to a gene: 11. The CDR3 nucleotides are TGTGCCAGCAGCGCCCGCGCAGGGGGCGTGCACACCATATATTTT. Its protein product is CASSARAGGVHTIYF.

This clonotype was detected ten times or more. The chain recombines TRBV3-1 with TRBJ2-1; TRBD2 matches 11 bases. The CDR3 is 17 residues long. After removal of 4 bases from V and 4 bases from J, the junction contained 9 bases not matched to a gene. The germline V gene has CDR1 LGHDT and CDR2 YNNKEL (reference sequence). The CDR3 loop reads CASSPRTLAGAYNEQFF. The CDR3 nucleotides read TGTGCCAGCAGCCCCCGCACACTAGCGGGGGCATACAATGAGCAGTTCTTC.

This clonotype was seen at least ten times. V usage is TRBV12-3 or TRBV12-4 and J usage is TRBJ2-3, with D perhaps matching TRBD2 (5 bases). With 5 bases removed from V and 5 bases from J, the gap between germline ends came to 17 bases. This CDR3 has 15 amino acids. CDR3 bases: TGTGCCAGCAGTCCGGACTCCACGGAGGTAGATACGCAGTATTTT. It yields the protein CASSPDSTEVDTQYF.

This clonotype was recorded at least ten times. This chain joins TRBV12-3 or TRBV12-4 and TRBJ1-2; weak D call: TRBD1 (5 bases). CDR3 length equals 15 residues. The V end lost 8 bases, the J end lost 0 bases, and 16 bases lay between the germline ends. The CDR3 region has the DNA TGTGCCAGCGGTAAGGGCAGGGTAGCTAACTATGGCTACACCTTC. Amino acids: CASGKGRVANYGYTF.

There are a few counts of this clonotype. The chain links TRBV18 to TRBJ2-3; no firm D call. This CDR3 region has 16 residues. Germline assignment: CDR1 KGHSH and CDR2 LQKENI. The V end was cut by 6 bases, the J end by 0 bases, with 16 bases between. The CDR3 DNA reads as TGTGCCAGCTCCCCCGTTGGTGGCTCTAGCACAGATACGCAGTATTTT. This translates into CASSPVGGSSTDTQYF.

The sample holds a few counts of this clonotype. The V and J genes are TRBV28 and TRBJ2-7; 13 bases are shared with TRBD2. The CDR3 has 15 residues. The junction had 6 bases not matched to a gene; V was cut back by 5 bases and J by 5 bases. In germline, CDR1 is MDHEN, CDR2 SYDVKM. The CDR3 here is CASSLLAGGPHEQYF. CDR3 nucleotides: TGTGCCAGCAGTCTACTAGCGGGAGGGCCACACGAGCAGTACTTC.

The chain employs TRBV29-1 and TRBJ1-3, with 9 positions matching TRBD1. V lost 7 bases to trimming and J lost 3 bases; unmatched junction nucleotides: 10. CDR1 and CDR2 (germline): SQVTM, ANQGSEA. This CDR3 has 15 amino acids. The CDR3 reads CSAMAGDRDGNTIYF. The CDR3 DNA sequence: TGCAGCGCCATGGCGGGGGACAGGGATGGAAACACCATATATTTT. Complete variable domain (other parts from reference TRBV29-1 and TRBJ1-3): SAVISQKPSRDICQRGTSLTIQCQVDSQVTMMFWYRQQPGQSLTLIATANQGSEATYESGFVIDKFPISRPNLTFSTLTVSNMSPEDSSIYLCSAMAGDRDGNTIYFGEGSWLTVV.

In this sample, this clonotype turned up many times. V gene TRBV10-1 combines with J gene TRBJ1-1; no clear D. V lost 6 bases to trimming and J lost 1 base, with 9 bases between them. This CDR3 comprises 13 residues. Germline CDR1 reads WNHNN; CDR2 reads SYGVQD (reference sequence). As DNA, the CDR3 is TGCGCCAGCAGGAATGATTGGAACACTGAAGCTTTCTTT. Translating it yields CASRNDWNTEAFF.

This clonotype was seen only a few times. The rearrangement links TRBV9 to TRBJ2-1; weak D call: TRBD2 (6 bases). The V and J ends lost 0 bases and 1 base respectively, with 14 bases between them. CDR1 is SGDLS, CDR2 YYNGEE, per germline. The CDR3 is 17 amino acids. The CDR3 coding sequence is TGTGCCAGCAGCGTAGGGTCCGCGGGAAGTTCCTACAATGAGCAGTTCTTC. Translation: CASSVGSAGSSYNEQFF.

The chain has TRBV7-9 and TRBJ1-2; 8 bases agree with TRBD1. J gave up 4 bases and V 0 bases, and 7 bases lay outside the gene matches. CDR1 is SEHNR and CDR2 is FQNEAQ in the germline V gene (reference sequence). The CDR3 is 16 amino acids. CDR3 in DNA: TGTGCCAGCAGCTTAGCGCAGGACAGGGATTCCTATGGCTACACCTTC. Translation: CASSLAQDRDSYGYTF.

The CDR3 nucleotides read TGTGCCAGCAGGCTCCAGGGACCTGAAGCTTTCTTT. Translation: CASRLQGPEAFF. The chain couples TRBV28 to TRBJ1-1, with a tentative D call TRBD1 (5 bases). The CDR3 is 12 residues long. CDR1 and CDR2 from the germline V gene are MDHEN and SYDVKM. V was trimmed by 6 bases and J by 6 bases, leaving 11 bases between them.

This clonotype was seen repeatedly, ten times or more. This chain connects TRBV28 to TRBJ1-2; D call uncertain. The CDR3 totals 11 residues. The ends were cut back, 8 bases at V and 7 bases at J, with 11 bases in the middle. Germline V lookup: CDR1 MDHEN, CDR2 SYDVKM. In DNA, the CDR3 is TGTGCCAGCGGGGTGAGGACTGGCTACACCTTC. Translated, it gives CASGVRTGYTF.

J is TRBJ1-2 and V is TRBV18; no clear D. Deletions cut 4 bases from V and 1 base from J, with 13 bases between. The CDR3 has 15 residues. Germline loops: CDR1 KGHSH, CDR2 LQKENI. The chain's CDR3 is CASSRGLNNNYGYTF. Here the CDR3 DNA reads TGTGCCAGCTCACGAGGACTGAATAATAACTATGGCTACACCTTC.

At least ten counts were recorded for this clonotype. The genes are TRBV27 and TRBJ1-1; no reliable D call. CDR3 length equals 17 residues. CDR1 is MNHEY, CDR2 SMNVEV, per germline (reference sequence). The ends were cut back, 2 bases at V and 1 base at J, with 17 bases in the middle. The CDR3 nucleotides read TGTGCCAGCAGTTTACTTGCCCCGATGTCATGGAACACTGAAGCTTTCTTT. This encodes CASSLLAPMSWNTEAFF.